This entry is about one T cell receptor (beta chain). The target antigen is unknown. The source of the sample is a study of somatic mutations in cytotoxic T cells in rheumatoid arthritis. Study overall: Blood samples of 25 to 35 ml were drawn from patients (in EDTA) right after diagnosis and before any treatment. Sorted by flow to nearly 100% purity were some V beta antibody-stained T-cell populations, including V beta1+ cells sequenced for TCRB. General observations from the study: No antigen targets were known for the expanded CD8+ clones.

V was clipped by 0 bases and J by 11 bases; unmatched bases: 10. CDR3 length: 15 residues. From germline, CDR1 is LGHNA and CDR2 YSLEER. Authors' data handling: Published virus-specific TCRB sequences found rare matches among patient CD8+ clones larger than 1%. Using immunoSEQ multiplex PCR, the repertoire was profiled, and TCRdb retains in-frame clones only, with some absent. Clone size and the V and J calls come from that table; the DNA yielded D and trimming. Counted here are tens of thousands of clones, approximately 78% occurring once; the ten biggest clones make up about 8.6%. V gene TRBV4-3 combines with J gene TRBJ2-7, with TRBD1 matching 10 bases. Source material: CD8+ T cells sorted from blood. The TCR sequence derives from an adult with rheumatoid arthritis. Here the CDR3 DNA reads TGCGCCAGCAGCCAAGATTGGGACAGGGGTCGCAGTGAGTACTTC. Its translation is CASSQDWDRGRSEYF.